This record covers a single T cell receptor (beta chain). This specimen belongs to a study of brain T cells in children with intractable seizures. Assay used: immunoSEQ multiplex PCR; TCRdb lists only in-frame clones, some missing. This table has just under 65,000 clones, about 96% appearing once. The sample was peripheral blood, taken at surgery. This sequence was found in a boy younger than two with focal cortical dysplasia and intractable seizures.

This CDR3 reads CASSSPSGTPYNEQFF. CDR3 nucleotide sequence: TGTGCCAGCAGTTCTCCTAGCGGGACCCCCTACAATGAGCAGTTCTTC. The chain links TRBV28 to TRBJ2-1; 9 nucleotides match TRBD2. V was pared by 4 bases and J by 2 bases, with 6 bases of the junction left unmatched. Germline V gene lookup returns CDR1 MDHEN and CDR2 SYDVKM. CDR3 length: 16 amino acids.